This T cell receptor (beta chain) is drawn from a study of metastatic and nonmetastatic thyroid tumors. The germline CDR1 and CDR2 sequences are DFQATT and SNEGSKA (reference sequence). J gave up 4 bases and V 4 bases, and 7 bases lay outside the gene matches. There are 14 residues in the CDR3. All patients reached thyroid surgery having received no treatment beforehand. From the PCR reads, TCRdb re-called clones with MiXCR. The top ten hold over 9% of the sample, which has tens of thousands of clones, 20% to 30% seen once. This clone was observed many times. This chain joins TRBV20-1 and TRBJ2-1; TRBD2 matches at 7 bases. The material sequenced was blood. The clonotype comes from a female donor with papillary thyroid cancer or a benign thyroid nodule (not recorded which). Some clones in this sample may be carry-over from other donors' samples. The CDR3, as DNA: TGCAGTGCTACCCCCGGGGGGTATTACAATGAGCAGTTCTTC. Translation gives CSATPGGYYNEQFF.